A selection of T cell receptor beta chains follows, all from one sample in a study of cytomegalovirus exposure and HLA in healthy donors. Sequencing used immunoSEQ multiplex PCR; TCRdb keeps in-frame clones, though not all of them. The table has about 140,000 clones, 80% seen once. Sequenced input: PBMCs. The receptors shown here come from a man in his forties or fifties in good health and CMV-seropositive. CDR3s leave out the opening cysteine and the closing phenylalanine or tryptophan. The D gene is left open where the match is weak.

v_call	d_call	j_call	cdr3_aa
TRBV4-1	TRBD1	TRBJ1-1	ASSPGQLNTEAF
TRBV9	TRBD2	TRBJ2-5	ASSVGLAGLETQY
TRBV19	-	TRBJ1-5	ASSHRELSNQPQH
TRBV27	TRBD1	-	ASKHTGQVAYEQY
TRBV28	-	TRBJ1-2	ASSSGPGIYGYT
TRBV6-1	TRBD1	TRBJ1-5	ASRAGGTGKSVGFQPQH
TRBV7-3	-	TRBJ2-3	ASSLFDRRRSDTQY
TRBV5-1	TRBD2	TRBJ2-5	ASSFRLAGDTYQETQY
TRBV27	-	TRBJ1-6	ASSSEKSPGSPLH
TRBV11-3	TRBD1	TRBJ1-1	ASSFTGGEAF
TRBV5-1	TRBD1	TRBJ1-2	ASSWGQTNYGYT
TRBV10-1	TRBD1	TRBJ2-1	ASSGGQNEQF
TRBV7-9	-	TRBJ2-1	ASSRGTLNEQF
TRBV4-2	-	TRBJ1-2	ASSQVATPTYGYT
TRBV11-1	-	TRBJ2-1	ASSFYAHNEQF